The 28 T cell receptor beta chains given below trace back to one sample, sequenced in a study of cytomegalovirus exposure and HLA in healthy donors. 60 Vbeta and 13 Jbeta primers were used in PCR. Produced via immunoSEQ multiplex PCR; TCRdb's table is partial and in-frame only. The data contain roughly 140,000 clones, about 80% of them seen just once; the ten biggest clones take up 4% to 5%. Sample: PBMCs. The source of these receptors is a man in his forties in good health and CMV-seropositive.

This clone has only one observation. The rearrangement links TRBV18 to TRBJ2-3; TRBD1 matches at 7 bases. With V trimmed by 0 bases and J by 6 bases, 21 bases remained unmatched. The CDR3 is 20 residues long. CDR1 and CDR2 from the germline V gene are KGHSH and LQKENI. Here the CDR3 DNA reads TGTGCCAGCTCACCACCGGGGAGACTTCAGATACGACAGGGAAGGGATACGCAGTATTTT. It is translated as CASSPPGRLQIRQGRDTQYF.

The rearrangement links TRBV30 to TRBJ1-5; 7 nucleotides agree with TRBD1. CDR1 and CDR2 (germline): GTSNPN, SVGIG (reference sequence). The CDR3 loop spans 13 amino acids. J was trimmed by 3 bases and V by 4 bases; bases with no gene match: 3. The CDR3 bases are TGTGCCTGGACCAGGGGGGACAATCAGCCCCAGCATTTT. Amino acids: CAWTRGDNQPQHF.

The chain employs TRBV30 and TRBJ1-1; D is unclear. The germline V gene has CDR1 GTSNPN and CDR2 SVGIG (reference sequence). V lost 3 bases and J lost 11, with 19 bases in between. The CDR3 contains 13 residues. The chain's CDR3 is CAWRVSERLEAFF. Written as DNA, the CDR3 is TGTGCCTGGAGGGTTTCGGAGAGACTGGAGGCTTTCTTT. The whole variable domain, remainder taken from reference TRBV30 and TRBJ1-1, is SQTIHQWPATLVQPVGSPLSLECTVEGTSNPNLYWYRQAAGRGLQLLFYSVGIGQISSEVPQNLSASRPQDRQFILSSKKLLLSDSGFYLCAWRVSERLEAFFGQGTRLTVV.

The J gene is TRBJ1-6, the V gene TRBV9; tentative D call: TRBD1 (5 bases). Germline CDR1 and CDR2: SGDLS and YYNGEE. Deletions cut 1 base from V and 9 bases from J, with 5 bases between. The CDR3 extends over 12 amino acids. CDR3 sequence (DNA): TGTGCCAGCAGCGTACAGGGTTCACCCCTCCACTTT. It specifies CASSVQGSPLHF.

The V gene is TRBV5-1, the J gene TRBJ2-1; TRBD2 matches at 13 bases. CDR3 size: 17 residues. Losses at the gene ends were 2 bases for V and 6 bases for J; bases not matched to a gene: 8. Per germline, CDR1 SGHRS and CDR2 YFSETQ. CDR3 in amino acids: CASSLPGLAGTGNEQFF. The CDR3 nucleotides read TGCGCCAGCAGCTTACCGGGACTAGCGGGAACGGGCAATGAGCAGTTCTTC.

This chain joins TRBV7-9 and TRBJ2-1; D is perhaps TRBD1 (6 bases). V was shortened by 5 bases and J by 0 bases, with 17 bases between the two germline ends. This CDR3 has 17 residues. CDR1 is SEHNR, CDR2 FQNEAQ, per germline (reference sequence). This CDR3 reads CASSPDAQGFSYNEQFF. CDR3 in DNA: TGTGCCAGCAGCCCGGATGCTCAGGGGTTCTCCTACAATGAGCAGTTCTTC.

The V and J genes are TRBV27 and TRBJ2-7; tentative D call: TRBD2 (6 bases). There are 14 residues in the CDR3. V dropped 1 base and J dropped 6 bases, with 13 bases sitting between them. Germline lookup yields CDR1 MNHEY and CDR2 SMNVEV (reference sequence). The DNA of the CDR3 is TGTGCCAGCAGTTTATTCCGCCCCGGGGGCGAGCAGTACTTC. Encoded protein: CASSLFRPGGEQYF.

This clone was found a few times. The chain links TRBV9 to TRBJ2-1; 11 nucleotides align to TRBD2. Germline V gene lookup returns CDR1 SGDLS and CDR2 YYNGEE. The CDR3 extends over 15 amino acids. Trimming took 0 bases from V and 8 from J; bases not matched to a gene: 4. CDR3 coding DNA: TGTGCCAGCAGCGTAGTTAGCGGGAGGGCCGATGAGCAGTTCTTC. Translation gives CASSVVSGRADEQFF.

This rearrangement joins TRBV7-2 to TRBJ1-5; D remains unclear. Germline loops: CDR1 SGHTA, CDR2 FQGNSA. Trimming took off 6 bases at V and 7 bases at J, with 19 bases between the two ends. The CDR3 is made up of 15 amino acids. The CDR3 nucleotides read TGTGCCAGCAGGACCGGAGCCGACGTATGGCAGCCCCAGCATTTT. Amino acids: CASRTGADVWQPQHF.

V usage is TRBV2 and J usage is TRBJ2-7, with D perhaps matching TRBD1 (6 bases). The CDR3 is 13 amino acids. Trimming pared 5 bases from V and 3 bases from J, leaving 11 bases between. Germline CDR1 is SNHLY and CDR2 is FYNNEI. Written as DNA, the CDR3 is TGTGCCAGCAGTCCAGGGGTGAGCTACGAGCAGTACTTC. Translating it yields CASSPGVSYEQYF.

This clone was observed many times. The chain couples TRBV4-3 to TRBJ1-2; no clear D gene. This CDR3 is built from 14 residues. V dropped 0 bases and J dropped 6 bases, with 11 bases sitting between them. The germline V gene encodes CDR1 LGHNA and CDR2 YSLEER. This CDR3 reads CASSQDRGSDGYTF. DNA of the CDR3: TGCGCCAGCAGCCAAGATCGGGGAAGTGATGGCTACACCTTC.

The chain has TRBV5-4 and TRBJ2-7; 13 bases map to TRBD2. The CDR3 covers 17 residues. With V trimmed by 3 bases and J by 3 bases, 9 bases remained unmatched. Germline V gene lookup returns CDR1 SGHNT and CDR2 YYREEE (reference sequence). The CDR3 coding sequence is TGTGCCAGCAGCTCTGGACTAGCGGGAGCCCAAATCTACGAGCAGTACTTC. This encodes CASSSGLAGAQIYEQYF.

Details on this clone: The sample contains more than one DNA sequence encoding this CDR3. The V and J genes are TRBV7-9 and TRBJ2-7, with D perhaps TRBD1 (5 bases). Per germline, CDR1 SEHNR and CDR2 FQNEAQ (reference sequence). The length of the CDR3 is 12 residues. V was trimmed by 3 bases and J by 4 bases, leaving 7 bases between them. CDR3 DNA: TGTGCCAGCAGCTTTTCAGGGTACGAGCAGTACTTC. It codes for CASSFSGYEQYF.

This clone was detected only a few times. The chain links TRBV27 to TRBJ2-7; D possibly corresponds to TRBD1 (6 bases). The CDR3 consists of 15 residues. The V and J ends lost 5 bases and 3 bases respectively, with 17 bases between them. Germline V gene data show CDR1 as MNHEY and CDR2 as SMNVEV (reference sequence). This CDR3 is CASSISGAPSYEQYF. CDR3 nucleotide sequence: TGTGCCAGCAGTATCTCAGGGGCGCCCAGCTACGAGCAGTACTTC.

DNA for the CDR3: TGTGCCAGCAGCGAAGGACAGGGTCTCTACGAGCAGTACTTC. Its translation is CASSEGQGLYEQYF. V gene TRBV7-6 combines with J gene TRBJ2-7; 8 bases are shared with TRBD1. The V segment lost 5 bases and the J segment 3 bases; nucleotides outside the gene matches: 6. Germline assignment: CDR1 SGHVS and CDR2 FNYEAQ. The CDR3 sequence is 14 residues long. The complete variable domain, with remaining parts taken from reference TRBV7-6 and TRBJ2-7, reads GAGVSQSPRYKVTKRGQDVALRCDPISGHVSLYWYRQALGQGPEFLTYFNYEAQQDKSGLPNDRFSAERPEGSISTLTIQRTEQRDSAMYRCASSEGQGLYEQYFGPGTRLTVT.

V usage is TRBV28 and J usage is TRBJ1-4, with D uncertain. The CDR3 sequence is 13 residues long. Germline loops: CDR1 MDHEN, CDR2 SYDVKM. V lost 6 bases to trimming and J lost 4 bases, with 9 bases between them. The CDR3 sequence: CASSRSRNEKLFF. CDR3 nucleotide sequence: TGTGCCAGCAGCCGGAGCCGTAATGAAAAACTGTTTTTT. Using reference TRBV28 and TRBJ1-4 for the parts outside the CDR3, the full variable domain is DVKVTQSSRYLVKRTGEKVFLECVQDMDHENMFWYRQDPGLGLRLIYFSYDVKMKEKGDIPEGYSVSREKKERFSLILESASTNQTSMYLCASSRSRNEKLFFGSGTQLSVL.

V gene TRBV10-3 combines with J gene TRBJ1-5; D may be TRBD1 (5 bases). The CDR3 sequence is 16 residues long. Germline assignment: CDR1 ENHRY and CDR2 SYGVKD. V was pared by 0 bases and J by 4 bases, with 13 bases between. The CDR3 loop reads CAISESMAGNNQPQHF. Here the CDR3 DNA reads TGTGCCATCAGTGAGTCGATGGCAGGGAATAATCAGCCCCAGCATTTT.

The gene calls are TRBV10-1 and TRBJ2-1; no clear D. V was clipped by 2 bases and J by 6 bases, with 11 bases between them. The CDR3 has 14 residues. CDR1 is WNHNN, CDR2 SYGVQD, per germline (reference sequence). The CDR3 DNA reads as TGCGCCAGCAGTGAGAGGATGGGCCCCAATGAGCAGTTCTTC. Protein: CASSERMGPNEQFF.

The chain has TRBV15 and TRBJ2-6, with 7 positions matching TRBD1. This CDR3 is 16 amino acids long. The trim removed 2 bases at V and 4 bases at J, leaving 5 bases unmatched. Germline V lookup: CDR1 LNHNV, CDR2 YYDKDF (reference sequence). The CDR3 DNA reads as TGTGCCACCAGCAGACTTACAGGGGACGGGGCCAACGTCCTGACTTTC. It encodes CATSRLTGDGANVLTF.

J is TRBJ1-2 and V is TRBV5-6; 9 bases are shared with TRBD1. CDR1 is SGHDT and CDR2 is YYEEEE in the germline V gene. J gave up 7 bases and V 0 bases, and 10 bases lay outside the gene matches. This CDR3 has 16 residues. CDR3 sequence: CASSLGERGTGSGYTF. In DNA, the CDR3 is TGTGCCAGCAGCTTGGGTGAAAGGGGGACAGGGAGTGGCTACACCTTC.

The table lists this clone with a few counts. This chain connects TRBV4-3 to TRBJ2-7; TRBD2 might be the D (6 bases). The CDR3 covers 16 residues. Germline V CDR1 and CDR2: LGHNA, YSLEER. Deletions cut 4 bases from V and 3 bases from J, with 19 bases between. For the CDR3, the DNA is TGCGCCAGCAGCCCGCAATTGGGACTCAGGGACTACGAGCAGTACTTC. Protein sequence: CASSPQLGLRDYEQYF.

This clone was seen only once. V gene TRBV5-5 combines with J gene TRBJ1-1; 9 bases are a match to TRBD1. The CDR3 spans 14 residues. Germline loops: CDR1 SGHKS, CDR2 YYEKEE (reference sequence). The ends lost 4 bases at V and 0 bases at J; junction bases unmatched: 1. CDR3 coding DNA: TGTGCCAGCAGCCGGACAGGGGTGAACACTGAAGCTTTCTTT. It is translated as CASSRTGVNTEAFF.

Worth noting for this clone: At one end the junction does not follow the germline gene, possibly because of a read error. V usage is TRBV7-9 and J usage is TRBJ1-2; TRBD1 matches at 8 bases. From germline, CDR1 is SEHNR and CDR2 FQNEAQ (reference sequence). This CDR3 is 12 amino acids long. CDR3 amino acids: CSSSQGAFGYTF. The CDR3 coding sequence is TGTTCCAGCAGTCAGGGGGCGTTTGGCTACACCTTC.

This clone was found once. The chain is built from TRBV5-1 and TRBJ2-3; D call uncertain. Per germline, CDR1 SGHRS and CDR2 YFSETQ. The CDR3 runs 15 residues. Trimming shortened V by 0 bases and J by 0 bases, and 8 bases separated the two germline ends. The CDR3 DNA reads as TGCGCCAGCAGCTTGGGGGTAGCTAGCACAGATACGCAGTATTTT. This codes for CASSLGVASTDTQYF.

V and J are TRBV4-3 and TRBJ1-1; weak D call: TRBD1 (6 bases). Trimming removed 4 bases at V and 5 bases at J, with 14 bases between. Germline CDR1 reads LGHNA; CDR2 reads YSLEER. The CDR3 runs 14 residues. CDR3 in amino acids: CASSPGTTRTEAFF. The CDR3 nucleotides are TGCGCCAGCAGCCCCGGGACAACGAGGACTGAAGCTTTCTTT.

In this sample, this clone turned up a few times. The chain joins TRBV30 to TRBJ1-1, with D possibly TRBD1 on 5 matching bases. Germline loops: CDR1 GTSNPN, CDR2 SVGIG (reference sequence). This CDR3 is 15 amino acids long. V was pared by 3 bases and J by 5 bases, with 19 bases between. The CDR3 loop reads CAWSGVGGSGTEAFF. CDR3 in DNA: TGTGCCTGGAGCGGGGTGGGGGGGTCCGGAACTGAAGCTTTCTTT.

V is TRBV6-6 and J is TRBJ2-7, with 12 positions matching TRBD2. CDR1 is MNHNY, CDR2 SVGAGI, per germline (reference sequence). With 6 bases clipped from V and 6 bases from J, the junction kept 6 bases outside the gene matches. The CDR3 totals 14 residues. CDR3 sequence (DNA): TGTGCCAGCAGGGCTAGCGGGAGGGCCCCCGAGCAGTACTTC. Translating gives CASRASGRAPEQYF.

V and J are TRBV30 and TRBJ1-1; D is undetermined. The CDR3 sequence is 16 residues long. The germline CDR1 and CDR2 sequences are GTSNPN and SVGIG (reference sequence). Between the trimmed V and J ends, which lost 1 base and 5 bases, there was a span of 20 bases. CDR3 nucleotide sequence: TGTGCCTGGAGTGAATTTTATGGGCAGGTCAATACTGAAGCTTTCTTT. Protein sequence: CAWSEFYGQVNTEAFF.